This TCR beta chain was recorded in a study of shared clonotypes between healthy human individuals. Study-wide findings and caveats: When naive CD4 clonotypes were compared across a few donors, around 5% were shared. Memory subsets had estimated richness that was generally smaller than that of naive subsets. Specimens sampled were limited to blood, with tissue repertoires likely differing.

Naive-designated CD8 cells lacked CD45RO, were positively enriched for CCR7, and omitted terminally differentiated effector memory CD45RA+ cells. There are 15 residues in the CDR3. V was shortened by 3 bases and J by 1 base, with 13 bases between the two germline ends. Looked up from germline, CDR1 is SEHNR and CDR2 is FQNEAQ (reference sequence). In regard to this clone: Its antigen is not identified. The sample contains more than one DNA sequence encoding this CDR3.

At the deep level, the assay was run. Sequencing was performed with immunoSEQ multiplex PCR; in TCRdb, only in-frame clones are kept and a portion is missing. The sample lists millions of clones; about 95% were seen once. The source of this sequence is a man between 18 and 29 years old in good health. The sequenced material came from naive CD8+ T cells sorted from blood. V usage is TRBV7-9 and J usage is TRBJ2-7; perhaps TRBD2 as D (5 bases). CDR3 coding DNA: TGTGCCAGCAGCTTTCTCAGCGGCTCGTCCTACGAGCAGTACTTC. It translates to CASSFLSGSSYEQYF.